This TCR beta chain was recorded in a study of T cells in localized non-small cell lung cancer. Study-wide results and limits: Since sequencing was restricted to only one region of the tumor, intratumor heterogeneity remains a possibility. Uninvolved adjacent lung, not tumor, had the highest T cell clonality. Within adjacent lung there appeared a median around 60 of the top 100 tumor clones.

Produced via immunoSEQ multiplex PCR; TCRdb's table is partial and in-frame only. The sample yields around 40,000 clones, roughly 90% seen once. The germline V and J ends were trimmed by 0 bases and 7 bases, with 15 bases remaining between them. Germline CDR1 is LNHNV and CDR2 is YYDKDF (reference sequence). CDR3 length equals 15 residues. In the case of this clone: Its antigen is unknown.

The V call is TRBV15, the J call TRBJ1-2; D is undetermined. The sequences come from peripheral blood, collected before any cancer treatment. This TCR was recovered from a female donor of 60 years or more with stage I squamous cell lung carcinoma. CDR3 sequence: CATSRDQVRRAGYTF. CDR3 DNA: TGTGCCACCAGCAGAGATCAGGTCCGTCGGGCTGGCTACACCTTC.